This T cell receptor (beta chain) was captured in a study of T cells after yellow fever vaccination. Study findings and constraints: Booster sampling recovered most clones from primary vaccination (about 97% CD4, approximately 90% CD8). It was the secondary response that reached its peak faster, day 5 versus 15, but it was weaker.

TCRdb re-derived calls from the 5' RACE reads in MiXCR, one entry per CDR3 protein. The sample consists of some 52,000 distinct CDR3 sequences, approximately 7% of them appearing once. This CDR3 comprises 15 residues. The V gene's germline CDR1 is SGHVT and CDR2 SQSDAQ. Losses at the gene ends were 4 bases for V and 7 bases for J; bases not matched to a gene: 8. This clonotype was seen a single time. The receptor's source is a man aged 18 to 35 who received the YFV17D yellow fever vaccine. The rearrangement uses TRBV7-4 and TRBJ2-1; 9 bases fit TRBD1. The specimen was CD8+ T cells not binding an NS4B(214-222) dextramer, sorted from PBMCs, collected about 49 days after the first yellow fever vaccination. CDR3 residues: CASSSSDRGTNEQFF. The DNA for the CDR3 is TGTGCCAGCAGCTCTTCCGACAGGGGGACGAATGAGCAGTTCTTC.